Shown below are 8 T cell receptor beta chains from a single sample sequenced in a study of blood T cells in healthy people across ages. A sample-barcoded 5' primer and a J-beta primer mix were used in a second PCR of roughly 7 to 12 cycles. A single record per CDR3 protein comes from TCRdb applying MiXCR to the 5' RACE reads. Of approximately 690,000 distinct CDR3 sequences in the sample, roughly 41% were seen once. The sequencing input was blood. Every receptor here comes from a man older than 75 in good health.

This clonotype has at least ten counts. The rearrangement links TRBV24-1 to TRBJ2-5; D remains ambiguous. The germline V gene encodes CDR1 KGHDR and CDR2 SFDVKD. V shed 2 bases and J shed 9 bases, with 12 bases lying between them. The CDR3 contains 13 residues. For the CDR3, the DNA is TGTGCCACCAGTGATTCACTACAGAGATCCCAGTACTTC. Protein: CATSDSLQRSQYF.

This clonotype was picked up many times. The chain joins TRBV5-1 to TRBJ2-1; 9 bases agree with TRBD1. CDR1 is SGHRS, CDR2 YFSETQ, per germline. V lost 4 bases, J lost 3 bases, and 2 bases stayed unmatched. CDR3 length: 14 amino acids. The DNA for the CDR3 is TGCGCCAGCAGCCCGGGACAGGGCTACAATGAGCAGTTCTTC. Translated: CASSPGQGYNEQFF.

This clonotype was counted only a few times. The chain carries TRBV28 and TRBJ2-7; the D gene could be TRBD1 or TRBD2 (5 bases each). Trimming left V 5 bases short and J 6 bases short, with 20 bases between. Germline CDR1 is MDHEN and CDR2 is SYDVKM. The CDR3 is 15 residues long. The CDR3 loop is CASSTYPGAKFEQYF. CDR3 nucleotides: TGTGCCAGCAGTACCTACCCCGGGGCTAAATTCGAGCAGTACTTC.

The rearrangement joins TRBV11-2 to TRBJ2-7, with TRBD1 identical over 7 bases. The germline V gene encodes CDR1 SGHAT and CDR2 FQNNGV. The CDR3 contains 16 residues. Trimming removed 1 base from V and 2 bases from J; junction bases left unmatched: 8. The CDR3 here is CASSLAVTGSTYEQYF. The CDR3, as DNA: TGTGCCAGCAGCTTAGCCGTGACAGGGTCCACCTACGAGCAGTACTTC. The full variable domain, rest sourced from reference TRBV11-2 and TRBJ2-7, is EAGVAQSPRYKIIEKRQSVAFWCNPISGHATLYWYQQILGQGPKLLIQFQNNGVVDDSQLPKDRFSAERLKGVDSTLKIQPAKLEDSAVYLCASSLAVTGSTYEQYFGPGTRLTVT.

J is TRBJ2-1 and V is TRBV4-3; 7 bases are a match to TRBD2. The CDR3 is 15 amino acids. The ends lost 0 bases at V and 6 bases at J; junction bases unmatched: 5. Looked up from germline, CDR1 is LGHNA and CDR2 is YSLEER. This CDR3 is CASSQDRTRGNEQFF. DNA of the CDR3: TGCGCCAGCAGCCAAGATAGGACTAGGGGCAATGAGCAGTTCTTC.

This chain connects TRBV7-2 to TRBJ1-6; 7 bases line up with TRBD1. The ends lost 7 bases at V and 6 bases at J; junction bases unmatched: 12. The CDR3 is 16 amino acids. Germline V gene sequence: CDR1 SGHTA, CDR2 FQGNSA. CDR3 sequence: CASKSGGTEGNSPLHF. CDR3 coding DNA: TGTGCCAGCAAGTCGGGGGGGACAGAGGGTAATTCACCCCTCCACTTT.

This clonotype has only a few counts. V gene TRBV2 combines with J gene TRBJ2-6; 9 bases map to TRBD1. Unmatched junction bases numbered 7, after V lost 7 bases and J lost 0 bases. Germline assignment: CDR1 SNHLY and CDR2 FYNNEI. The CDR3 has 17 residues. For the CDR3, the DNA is TGTGCCAGCATCCAGGACAGGGGCTTCTCTGGGGCCAACGTCCTGACTTTC. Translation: CASIQDRGFSGANVLTF.

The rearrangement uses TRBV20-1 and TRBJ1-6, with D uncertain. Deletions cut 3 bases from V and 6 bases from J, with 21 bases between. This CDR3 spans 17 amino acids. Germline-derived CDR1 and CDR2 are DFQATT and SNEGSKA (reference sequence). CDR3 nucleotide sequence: TGCAGTGCTAGTTCCGGAGGACCGTACCCACTTAATTCACCCCTCCACTTT. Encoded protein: CSASSGGPYPLNSPLHF.